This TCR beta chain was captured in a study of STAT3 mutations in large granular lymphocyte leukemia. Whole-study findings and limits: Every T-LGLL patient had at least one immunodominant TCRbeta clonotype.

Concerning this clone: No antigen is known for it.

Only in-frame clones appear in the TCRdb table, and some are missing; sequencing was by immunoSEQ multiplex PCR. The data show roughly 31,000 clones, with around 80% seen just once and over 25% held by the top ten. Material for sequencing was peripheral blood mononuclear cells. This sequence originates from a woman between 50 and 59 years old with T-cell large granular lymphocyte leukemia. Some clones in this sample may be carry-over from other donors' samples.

CDR3 sequence reads: CASSYSHGSSYEQYF. The CDR3, as DNA: TGTGCCAGCAGTTACTCCCACGGCAGCTCCTACGAGCAGTACTTC. The V call is TRBV6-5, the J call TRBJ2-7, with unresolved D. V lost 0 bases, J lost 0 bases, and 9 bases lay in between. Germline CDR1 is MNHEY and CDR2 is SVGAGI. The CDR3 sequence is 15 residues long.